This T cell receptor beta chain was documented in a study of CD8 T cells in Susac syndrome. Whole-study results and caveats: Only a relatively small number of individuals were included in the TCR sequencing and HLA analysis.

CD8+ and CD4+ T cells from blood underwent TCR beta sequencing, which was carried out in a high-throughput format. FACS was used to enrich TEMRA cells, whereas the CD8+ and CD4+ T cells were obtained by negative isolation. With random hexamers, roughly 0.45 to 1 ug RNA was reverse transcribed. Amplification of TCR beta CDR3 by immunoSEQ multiplex PCR spanned 54 Vbeta and 13 Jbeta. TCRdb passed the immunoSEQ multiplex PCR reads through MiXCR, listing each CDR3 protein once. Here the sample spans 250,000 to 300,000 distinct CDR3 sequences, about 88% being singletons. Looked up from germline, CDR1 is MNHEY and CDR2 is SVGAGI. The CDR3 extends over 16 amino acids. The V gene end was trimmed by 2 bases and the J gene end by 3 bases; junction bases not matched to a gene: 10. As concerns this clonotype: Its target is unknown.

Sequences were obtained from CD8+ T cells from PBMCs. V and J are TRBV6-5 and TRBJ2-7; TRBD1 agrees at 7 bases. The TCR was taken from a human donor with multiple sclerosis. The CDR3 sequence is CASSYGAGGDIYEQYF. The CDR3 bases are TGTGCCAGCAGTTACGGGGCAGGGGGAGATATCTACGAGCAGTACTTC.